The clone carrying this TCR beta chain was counted at least ten times. Its antigen remains unidentified. This specimen belongs to a study of T-cell reconstitution after alpha-beta-depleted transplantation in children. With 5 bases clipped from V and 5 bases from J, the junction kept 7 bases outside the gene matches. The CDR3 runs 15 residues. The study, taken as a whole, reports: Diversity and T-cell counts at one year after transplant derived mostly from new T cells.

Library preparation (for TCRbeta) was performed with unique molecular identifiers. MiXCR, run by TCRdb on the PCR reads, gives a single entry per CDR3 protein. The table lists 550,000 to 800,000 distinct CDR3 sequences, approximately 14% of them singletons. The sequencing used PBMCs, collected before TCRalphabeta/CD19-depleted stem cell transplant. The genes are TRBV12-3 or TRBV12-4 and TRBJ2-7; TRBD2 agrees at 12 bases. This sequence was found in a girl aged 2-10 years with congenital amegakaryocytic thrombocytopenia, due to receive a stem cell transplant. The CDR3 DNA reads TGTGCCAGCAGTCCCCGACTAGCGGGAGACCACGAGCAGTACTTC. It yields the protein CASSPRLAGDHEQYF.